Listed below are T cell receptor beta chains from one sample, sequenced in a study of post-analysis software for immune sequencing data. Each CDR3 protein gets one entry after TCRdb re-called the PCR reads with MiXCR. The sample lists over 300,000 distinct CDR3 sequences, about a third seen once, with roughly 13% in the top ten. What was sequenced was blood. The origin of the receptors is a girl between 10 and 17 years old with multiple sclerosis. The CDR3 runs from the conserved cysteine through the conserved F or W. The D gene is left open where the match is weak. Clone size, where shown, is once, few, many, or a class for clones that have expanded.

few	TRBV5-1	-	TRBJ1-6	TGCGCCAGCAGCTTAGCGACAGAGGAGGACAATTCACCCCTCCACTTT	CASSLATEEDNSPLHF
few	TRBV7-2	TRBD2	TRBJ2-5	TGTGCCAGCAGCCCGGGACTAGCTTGGGAGACCCAGTACTTC	CASSPGLAWETQYF
few	TRBV7-2	TRBD2	TRBJ2-5	TGTGCCAGCAGCTTAAGTGGGATTTGGCGGGGGGGCCAAGAGACCCAGTACTTC	CASSLSGIWRGGQETQYF
-	TRBV6-1	-	TRBJ1-6	TGTGCCAGCAGTGTCGAGGGTTTTGGGGGGAATTCACCCCTCCACTTT	CASSVEGFGGNSPLHF
-	TRBV6-1	-	TRBJ1-5	TGTGCCAGCAGTCTACAGCATCAGCCCCAGCATTTT	CASSLQHQPQHF
-	TRBV5-1	TRBD1	TRBJ2-7	TGCGCCAGCAGCTTGGAGGGACAGCCTCCCTACGAGCAGTACTTC	CASSLEGQPPYEQYF
-	TRBV5-1	-	TRBJ2-1	TGCGCCAGCAGCTCACTAGGGGGGCAAGTTGAGAATGAGCAGTTCTTC	CASSSLGGQVENEQFF
-	TRBV4-1	-	TRBJ2-5	TGCGCCAGCAGCCCTTTAGTTCTTACCCAAGAGACCCAGTACTTC	CASSPLVLTQETQYF
-	TRBV6-6	-	TRBJ1-5	TGTGCCAGCCGGACTAGTCAGCCCCAGCATTTT	CASRTSQPQHF
few	TRBV29-1	TRBD2	TRBJ2-1	TGCAGCGCATTGCGGGGGGGGCCCGATGAGCAGTTCTTC	CSALRGGPDEQFF
-	TRBV20-1	TRBD2	TRBJ2-7	TGCAGTGCTAGAGAATTAGCGGGGGGTTTCTACGAGCAGTACTTC	CSARELAGGFYEQYF
-	TRBV7-9	TRBD1	TRBJ1-5	TGTGCCAGCAGCTTCGGGACAGGGGCGACTTATAGCAATCAGCCCCAGCATTTT	CASSFGTGATYSNQPQHF
once	TRBV7-2	-	TRBJ2-7	TGTGCCAGCATCTCCCAGGGAATGAACGAGCAGTACTTC	CASISQGMNEQYF
-	TRBV12-3/TRBV12-4	TRBD1	TRBJ2-1	TGTGCCAGCAGACCAACAGGGGGCGAACGGGATGAGCAGTTCTTC	CASRPTGGERDEQFF
-	TRBV30	-	TRBJ2-5	TGTGCCTGGAGTGTCAGAGAGACCCAGTACTTC	CAWSVRETQYF
-	TRBV12-3/TRBV12-4	-	TRBJ1-1	TGTGCCAGCAGCCTGGCCCCCACCGAAGCTTTCTTT	CASSLAPTEAFF
few	TRBV12-3/TRBV12-4	-	TRBJ1-2	TGTGCCAGCAGTTCCTCAGGGATTGGCTATGGCTACACCTTC	CASSSSGIGYGYTF
-	TRBV7-4	-	TRBJ1-5	TGTGCCAGCACCTCTGGGGGCGCCCATCAGCCCCAGCATTTT	CASTSGGAHQPQHF
few	TRBV2	-	TRBJ2-1	TGTGCCAGCAGTGAAAGGACCCGCAATGAGCAGTTCTTC	CASSERTRNEQFF
-	TRBV29-1	TRBD2	TRBJ2-5	TGCAGCGTTGAGGGATCCAGGGAGGGCCAAGAGACCCAGTACTTC	CSVEGSREGQETQYF
-	TRBV9	TRBD1	TRBJ2-5	TGTGCCAGCAGCGTTACGACAGGGGCCGGAGAGACCCAGTACTTC	CASSVTTGAGETQYF
-	TRBV6-6	TRBD1	TRBJ1-5	TGTGCCACCACAGGGGGTGATAGCAATCAGCCCCAGCATTTT	CATTGGDSNQPQHF
-	TRBV12-3/TRBV12-4	TRBD2	TRBJ2-1	TGTGCCAGCAGTTTATCGGGTAGGGGACTAGCGGGGAATAATGAGCAGTTCTTC	CASSLSGRGLAGNNEQFF
-	TRBV4-1	TRBD1	TRBJ2-1	TGCGCCAGCAGCCGACCGGGACAGGGTAGGAACAATGAGCAGTTCTTC	CASSRPGQGRNNEQFF
-	TRBV5-1	TRBD2	TRBJ2-2	TGCGCCAGCAGCTTGGGAGCGGGGGCGAACACCGGGGAGCTGTTTTTT	CASSLGAGANTGELFF
-	TRBV7-9	-	TRBJ2-5	TGTGCCAGCAGCTCCTTCCCACAAGAGACCCAGTACTTC	CASSSFPQETQYF
many	TRBV7-8	TRBD2	TRBJ2-7	TGTGCCAGCAGCTTATATGGCGGGGGGGCGCGGGAGCAGTACTTC	CASSLYGGGAREQYF
-	TRBV6-5	-	TRBJ1-6	TGTGCCTGCGGACAGCGGTATAATTCACCCCTCCACTTT	CACGQRYNSPLHF